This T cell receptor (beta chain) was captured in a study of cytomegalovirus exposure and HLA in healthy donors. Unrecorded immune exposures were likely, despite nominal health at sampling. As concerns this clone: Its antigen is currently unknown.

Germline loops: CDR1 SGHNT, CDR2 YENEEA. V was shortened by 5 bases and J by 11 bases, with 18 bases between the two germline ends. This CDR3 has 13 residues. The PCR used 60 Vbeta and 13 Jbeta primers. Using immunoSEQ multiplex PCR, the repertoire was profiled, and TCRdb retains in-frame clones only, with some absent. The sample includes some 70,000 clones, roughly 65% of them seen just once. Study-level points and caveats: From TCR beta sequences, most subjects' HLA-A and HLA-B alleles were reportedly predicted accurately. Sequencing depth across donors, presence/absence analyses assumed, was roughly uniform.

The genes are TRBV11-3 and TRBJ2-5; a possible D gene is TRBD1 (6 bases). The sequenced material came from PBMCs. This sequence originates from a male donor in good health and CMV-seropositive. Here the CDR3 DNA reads TGTGCCAGCAGCCTTACTGAACAGGGTGCGCAGTACTTC. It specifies CASSLTEQGAQYF. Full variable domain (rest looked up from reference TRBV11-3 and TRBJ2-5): EAGVVQSPRYKIIEKKQPVAFWCNPISGHNTLYWYLQNLGQGPELLIRYENEEAVDDSQLPKDRFSAERLKGVDSTLKIQPAELGDSAVYLCASSLTEQGAQYFGPGTRLLVL.